Shown below are 3 T cell receptor beta chains from a single sample sequenced in a study of blood T cell repertoires in COVID-19. Generated by immunoSEQ multiplex PCR, the TCRdb table keeps only in-frame clones and is missing some. The table lists around 100,000 clones, around 67% of them singletons. Input material: peripheral blood. The receptors originated from a man between 65 and 79 years old with COVID-19, enrolled during active disease.

The genes are TRBV29-1 and TRBJ2-1, with D tentatively TRBD2 (6 bases). With 5 bases removed from V and 4 bases from J, the gap between germline ends came to 15 bases. Germline CDR1 SQVTM, CDR2 ANQGSEA. This CDR3 spans 14 amino acids. The CDR3 reads CSVIGSSAYNEQFF. The CDR3 DNA is TGCAGCGTTATAGGGTCTAGCGCGTACAATGAGCAGTTCTTC.

This clone was observed once. V is TRBV4-2 and J is TRBJ1-4; D possibly corresponds to TRBD1 (5 bases). Germline CDR1 and CDR2: LGHNA and YNFKEQ. Between the trimmed V and J ends, which lost 2 bases and 8 bases, there was a span of 18 bases. This CDR3 spans 16 amino acids. The CDR3 here is CASSQILGREGEKLFF. In DNA, the CDR3 is TGTGCCAGCAGCCAAATTTTGGGCAGGGAGGGGGAAAAACTGTTTTTT.

The genes are TRBV29-1 and TRBJ1-3; tentative D call: TRBD1 (6 bases). The CDR3 loop spans 14 amino acids. Looked up from germline, CDR1 is SQVTM and CDR2 is ANQGSEA. Trimming removed 5 bases from V and 0 bases from J, with 11 bases in between. The CDR3 nucleotides are TGCAGCGTTTCACAGGGCCTCTCTGGAAACACCATATATTTT. Residues: CSVSQGLSGNTIYF.